This T cell receptor beta chain was observed in a study of T-cell memory formation after mild COVID-19. In the case of this clonotype: Its antigen is unidentified.

V lost 2 bases and J 0 bases, leaving 8 bases between the germline ends. Germline V gene sequence: CDR1 DFQATT, CDR2 SNEGSKA (reference sequence). There are 14 residues in the CDR3. Regarding the study as a whole: The study found balanced CD4/CD8 in clones contracting day 15 to 85 and a CD4+ lean in later expanders. CD4+ contracting clones were found mainly in CM and EM, and CD8+ ones in EMRA.

TCRdb re-analysed the 5' RACE reads in MiXCR, keeping a single row per CDR3 protein. Among roughly 300,000 distinct CDR3 sequences, around 15% were seen once, and the ten largest hold roughly 25%. V is TRBV20-1 and J is TRBJ1-5; unclear D gene. This TCR was recovered from a man aged 18 to 30 who had mild COVID-19 (a few samples of this study predate the infection). Cell type and time point are not known. Input material: PBMCs or a T cell subset sorted from them (not recorded which). CDR3 in DNA: TGCAGTGCTAGAAGGCCGGTTAGCAATCAGCCCCAGCATTTT. Translation: CSARRPVSNQPQHF.